The 16 T cell receptor beta chains reported below all come from one sample, sequenced in a study of OX40 agonist ivuxolimab in advanced cancers. Profiling relied on immunoSEQ multiplex PCR, and the TCRdb table lists in-frame clones only, not all of them. There are under 45,000 clones in the sample; just under 80% occur only once, and more than 10% lies in the top ten. Source: CD4+ or CD8+ T cells sorted from blood, taken in a trial of the OX40 agonist ivuxolimab. The receptors shown here come from an adult with an advanced solid tumor such as melanoma, head and neck, liver or kidney cancer.

The gene calls are TRBV7-2 and TRBJ2-1; 8 bases agree with TRBD1. The V gene end was trimmed by 5 bases and the J gene end by 4 bases; junction bases not matched to a gene: 7. The CDR3 has 15 residues. Per the germline V gene, CDR1 is SGHTA and CDR2 is FQGNSA. The CDR3 bases are TGTGCCAGCAGCCGGACAGGGACCAAGTACAATGAGCAGTTCTTC. Its translation is CASSRTGTKYNEQFF.

This clone has just a few counts. The gene calls are TRBV14 and TRBJ2-3; tentative D call: TRBD1 (5 bases). This CDR3 region has 13 residues. V shed 4 bases and J shed 8 bases, with 13 bases lying between them. Germline V gene data show CDR1 as SGHDN and CDR2 as FVKESK. The CDR3 bases are TGTGCCAGCAGCCCTATCACAAGGGGTACGCAGTATTTT. Protein sequence: CASSPITRGTQYF.

In its sample, this clone was seen once. This rearrangement joins TRBV6-1 to TRBJ2-4, with D perhaps given as TRBD1 or TRBD2 (5 bases each). CDR3 length: 14 amino acids. From germline, CDR1 is MNHNS and CDR2 SASEGT. Trimming took off 8 bases at V and 1 base at J, with 12 bases between the two ends. The CDR3 region has the DNA TGTGCCAGCGTCGGGGCGCCGGCCAAAAACATTCAGTACTTC. It yields the protein CASVGAPAKNIQYF.

As concerns this clone: The sample carries other DNA sequences with the same CDR3. The V gene is TRBV7-2, the J gene TRBJ1-6, with D perhaps matching TRBD1 (5 bases). The germline V gene encodes CDR1 SGHTA and CDR2 FQGNSA. The CDR3 loop spans 16 amino acids. V was pared by 5 bases and J by 0 bases, with 11 bases between. CDR3 residues: CASSLTVSSYNSPLHF. The CDR3 coding sequence is TGTGCCAGCAGCCTGACAGTAAGCTCCTATAATTCACCCCTCCACTTT.

The chain combines TRBV9 with TRBJ2-1; tentatively, D is TRBD1 (6 bases). The germline CDR1 and CDR2 sequences are SGDLS and YYNGEE. This CDR3 is 13 amino acids long. V lost 0 bases and J lost 9, with 10 bases in between. The CDR3 sequence: CASSVGGLGEQFF. In nucleotides, the CDR3 is TGTGCCAGCAGCGTAGGGGGGCTCGGTGAGCAGTTCTTC.

The rearrangement links TRBV19 to TRBJ2-1; 7 nucleotides agree with TRBD2. This CDR3 contains 15 residues. J was trimmed by 8 bases and V by 6 bases; bases with no gene match: 13. Germline-derived CDR1 and CDR2 are LNHDA and SQIVND (reference sequence). The chain's CDR3 is CASSLLAHTRDEQFF. The DNA for the CDR3 is TGTGCCAGTAGCCTACTAGCGCATACTAGGGATGAGCAGTTCTTC.

The chain couples TRBV6-5 to TRBJ1-1; D is possibly TRBD1 (6 bases). The CDR3 loop spans 13 amino acids. Germline assignment: CDR1 MNHEY and CDR2 SVGAGI. Deletions cut 6 bases from V and 5 bases from J, with 13 bases between. The CDR3 loop is CASSSTGATEAFF. Here the CDR3 DNA reads TGTGCCAGCAGCAGTACGGGGGCAACTGAAGCTTTCTTT.

The V and J genes are TRBV25-1 and TRBJ2-7; 8 positions agree with TRBD2. The CDR3 consists of 15 residues. The junction had 12 bases not matched to a gene; V was cut back by 6 bases and J by 5 bases. Looked up from germline, CDR1 is MGHDK and CDR2 is SYGVNS. The CDR3 loop reads CASSPVQAGVHEQYF. The CDR3 nucleotides read TGTGCCAGCAGCCCCGTTCAAGCGGGAGTGCACGAGCAGTACTTC.

The V gene is TRBV7-9, the J gene TRBJ2-1; D possibly corresponds to TRBD2 (6 bases). Between the trimmed V and J ends, which lost 8 bases and 4 bases, there was a span of 15 bases. In germline, CDR1 is SEHNR, CDR2 FQNEAQ (reference sequence). This CDR3 has 14 residues. The DNA of the CDR3 is TGTGCCAGCCTAGAGGCGGGACCTTACAATGAGCAGTTCTTC. Translation gives CASLEAGPYNEQFF. The variable domain in full, with the rest retrieved from reference TRBV7-9 and TRBJ2-1, is DTGVSQNPRHKITKRGQNVTFRCDPISEHNRLYWYRQTLGQGPEFLTYFQNEAQLEKSRLLSDRFSAERPKGSFSTLEIQRTEQGDSAMYLCASLEAGPYNEQFFGPGTRLTVL.

This chain uses TRBV19 with TRBJ2-6; 10 bases map to TRBD1. Losses at the gene ends were 4 bases for V and 2 bases for J; bases not matched to a gene: 20. CDR3 length equals 22 residues. The germline V gene encodes CDR1 LNHDA and CDR2 SQIVND (reference sequence). CDR3 in amino acids: CASSTRKYLLTGGMPGANVLTF. The CDR3 coding sequence is TGTGCCAGTAGTACACGTAAATATCTCCTGACAGGGGGCATGCCTGGGGCCAACGTCCTGACTTTC.

The chain joins TRBV6-5 to TRBJ2-7, with 9 bases lining up with TRBD2. V was pared by 6 bases and J by 7 bases, with 13 bases of the junction left unmatched. This CDR3 spans 15 amino acids. Germline V lookup: CDR1 MNHEY, CDR2 SVGAGI. The CDR3 sequence is CASSLERGGGAEQYF. CDR3 in DNA: TGTGCCAGCAGCCTAGAAAGGGGCGGGGGGGCTGAGCAGTACTTC.

This clone was found a few times. The J gene is TRBJ2-3, the V gene TRBV28; D is uncertain. CDR3 length: 12 residues. Germline loops: CDR1 MDHEN, CDR2 SYDVKM. The CDR3 nucleotides read TGTGCACAAGATATTAGCACAGATACGCAGTATTTT. As protein: CAQDISTDTQYF.

The V gene is TRBV5-1, the J gene TRBJ1-5; 9 bases match TRBD1. The CDR3 sequence is 13 residues long. From germline, CDR1 is SGHRS and CDR2 YFSETQ. The trim removed 3 bases at V and 7 bases at J, leaving 2 bases unmatched. CDR3 residues: CASSSTGGQPQHF. CDR3 bases: TGCGCCAGCAGCTCAACAGGGGGCCAGCCCCAGCATTTT.

This clone was found a few times. The chain links TRBV6-5 to TRBJ2-1; TRBD2 agrees at 15 bases. The CDR3 is 15 residues long. Germline V gene data show CDR1 as MNHEY and CDR2 as SVGAGI. The V and J ends lost 6 bases and 6 bases, in that order; junction bases with no gene match: 3. This CDR3 is CASSLGLAGGNEQFF. CDR3 nucleotide sequence: TGTGCCAGCAGCCTGGGACTAGCGGGAGGCAATGAGCAGTTCTTC.

The chain joins TRBV30 to TRBJ2-1, with 11 bases fitting TRBD1. Trimming removed 6 bases from V and 7 bases from J; junction bases left unmatched: 5. Germline V gene data show CDR1 as GTSNPN and CDR2 as SVGIG (reference sequence). The CDR3 spans 13 residues. CDR3: CACGQGALNEQFF. In DNA form, the CDR3 reads TGTGCCTGCGGACAGGGGGCCTTAAATGAGCAGTTCTTC. The variable domain in full, with the rest retrieved from reference TRBV30 and TRBJ2-1, is SQTIHQWPATLVQPVGSPLSLECTVEGTSNPNLYWYRQAAGRGLQLLFYSVGIGQISSEVPQNLSASRPQDRQFILSSKKLLLSDSGFYLCACGQGALNEQFFGPGTRLTVL.

The CDR3: CASSLNYNTGELFF. CDR3 DNA: TGCGCCAGCAGCTTGAATTACAACACCGGGGAGCTGTTTTTT. V usage is TRBV5-1 and J usage is TRBJ2-2, with D hard to call. The CDR3 sequence is 14 residues long. Germline CDR1 SGHRS, CDR2 YFSETQ. The V end was cut by 1 base, the J end by 2 bases, with 6 bases between.